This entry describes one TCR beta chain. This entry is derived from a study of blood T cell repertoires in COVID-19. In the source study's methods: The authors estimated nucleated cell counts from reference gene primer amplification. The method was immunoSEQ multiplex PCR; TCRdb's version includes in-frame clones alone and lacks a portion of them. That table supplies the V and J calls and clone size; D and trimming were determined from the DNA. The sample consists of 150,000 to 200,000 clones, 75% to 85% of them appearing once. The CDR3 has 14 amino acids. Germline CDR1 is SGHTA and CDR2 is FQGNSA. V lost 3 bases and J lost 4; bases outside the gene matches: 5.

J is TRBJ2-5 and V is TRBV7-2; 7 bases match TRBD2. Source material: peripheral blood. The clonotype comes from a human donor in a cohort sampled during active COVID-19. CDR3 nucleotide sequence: TGTGCCAGCAGCTTTGCGGGAGTTCGAGAGACCCAGTACTTC. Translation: CASSFAGVRETQYF.